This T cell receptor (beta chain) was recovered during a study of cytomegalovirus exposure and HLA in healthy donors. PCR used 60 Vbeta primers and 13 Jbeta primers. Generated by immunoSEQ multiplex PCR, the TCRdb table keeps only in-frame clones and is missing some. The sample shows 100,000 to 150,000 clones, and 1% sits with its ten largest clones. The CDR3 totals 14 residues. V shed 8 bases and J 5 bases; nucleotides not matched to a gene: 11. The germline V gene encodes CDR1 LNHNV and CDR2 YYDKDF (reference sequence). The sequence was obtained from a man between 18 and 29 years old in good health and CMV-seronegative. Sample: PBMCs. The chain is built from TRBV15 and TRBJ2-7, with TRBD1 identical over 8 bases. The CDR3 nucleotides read TGTGCCACCGTGCACGCAGGGGGCATAGACGAGCAGTACTTC. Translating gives CATVHAGGIDEQYF.